The 15 T cell receptor beta chains below were found in one sample sequenced in a study of identical twins. TCRdb ran MiXCR on the 5' RACE reads and lists one entry per CDR3 protein. The repertoire holds about 790,000 distinct CDR3 sequences, roughly 20% seen once, with around 13% in the top ten. These data also formed part of another study, on T cells expressing NK-cell markers.

Sequenced material: PBMCs. These receptors all stem from a young woman in good health.

This clonotype was seen more than once but under ten times. The V gene is TRBV6-6, the J gene TRBJ2-7, with D perhaps matching TRBD1 or TRBD2 (5 bases each). Germline loops: CDR1 MNHNY, CDR2 SVGAGI (reference sequence). The CDR3 has 11 residues. The CDR3 DNA follows: TGTGCGGGGACCCGGGCCTACGAGCAGTACTTC. This encodes CAGTRAYEQYF.

This clonotype was found a few times. The genes are TRBV14 and TRBJ2-6; D is unresolved. Looked up from germline, CDR1 is SGHDN and CDR2 is FVKESK. The CDR3 loop spans 17 amino acids. V gave up 1 base and J gave up 0 bases, with 10 bases separating them. In DNA, the CDR3 is TGTGCCAGCAGCCAAGGCCCTGCCCTCTCTGGGGCCAACGTCCTGACTTTC. It translates to CASSQGPALSGANVLTF.

The chain has TRBV29-1 and TRBJ2-1; possible D gene TRBD2, 5 bases. Germline assignment: CDR1 SQVTM and CDR2 ANQGSEA. The CDR3 runs 13 residues. V lost 6 bases and J lost 7, with 16 bases in between. DNA for the CDR3: TGCAGCGTCGCCAATACTAGTAGGAATGAGCAGTTCTTC. Encoded protein: CSVANTSRNEQFF.

Only a few counts were recorded for this clonotype. The chain carries TRBV2 and TRBJ2-1; D is tentatively TRBD1 or TRBD2 (5 bases each). Deletions cut 1 base from V and 9 bases from J, with 10 bases between. The CDR3 runs 13 residues. Germline CDR1 is SNHLY and CDR2 is FYNNEI. The CDR3 DNA reads TGTGCCAGCAGTGAAGTCGGGGCGGGTGAGCAGTTCTTC. It translates to CASSEVGAGEQFF.

The V gene is TRBV7-2, the J gene TRBJ2-1, with 10 bases identical to TRBD2. The length of the CDR3 is 16 residues. Germline loops: CDR1 SGHTA, CDR2 FQGNSA. With V trimmed by 1 base and J by 4 bases, 4 bases remained unmatched. CDR3 sequence: CASSLGVTSGYNEQFF. In DNA, the CDR3 is TGTGCCAGCAGCTTAGGGGTGACTAGCGGGTACAATGAGCAGTTCTTC.

There are a few counts of this clonotype. This chain uses TRBV18 with TRBJ2-7; 9 nucleotides match TRBD1. With V trimmed by 5 bases and J by 3 bases, 11 bases remained unmatched. This CDR3 contains 16 residues. Germline CDR1 reads KGHSH; CDR2 reads LQKENI. The CDR3 here is CASSTIPGQGIYEQYF. As DNA, the CDR3 is TGTGCCAGCTCAACTATTCCGGGACAGGGTATCTACGAGCAGTACTTC.

The chain combines TRBV6-2 or TRBV6-3 with TRBJ2-1; D is perhaps TRBD1 (5 bases). Looked up from germline, CDR1 is MNHEY and CDR2 is SVGEGT. The CDR3 covers 12 residues. V shed 6 bases and J shed 10 bases, with 13 bases lying between them. CDR3 nucleotide sequence: TGTGCCAGCAGCCCCAGGGCTCGAGAGCAGTTCTTC. Its translation: CASSPRAREQFF.

This clonotype has more than one count but fewer than ten. V gene TRBV12-5 combines with J gene TRBJ1-6; D gene ambiguous. Germline lookup yields CDR1 LGHNT and CDR2 FRNRAP. This CDR3 spans 15 amino acids. The V gene lost 3 bases and the J gene lost 6 bases, with 12 bases spanning the gap. This chain's CDR3 is CASGFVGNFNSPLHF. The DNA of the CDR3 is TGTGCTAGTGGTTTTGTTGGGAACTTTAATTCACCCCTCCACTTT.

This clonotype was observed a few times. The chain links TRBV7-6 to TRBJ2-3; 7 bases match TRBD2. J was trimmed by 3 bases and V by 3 bases; bases with no gene match: 6. The CDR3 contains 15 residues. Germline V gene sequence: CDR1 SGHVS, CDR2 FNYEAQ. This CDR3 reads CASSFGGGKTDTQYF. CDR3 nucleotides: TGTGCCAGCAGCTTCGGGGGAGGGAAGACAGATACGCAGTATTTT.

This chain uses TRBV19 with TRBJ1-1; D gene uncertain. The germline gives CDR1 LNHDA, CDR2 SQIVND (reference sequence). This CDR3 has 13 residues. V was shortened by 2 bases and J by 4 bases, with 8 bases between the two germline ends. CDR3 in DNA: TGTGCCAGTAGTATAAGCGAGGGCACTGAAGCTTTCTTT. It codes for CASSISEGTEAFF. Variable domain in full (rest from reference TRBV19 and TRBJ1-1): DGGITQSPKYLFRKEGQNVTLSCEQNLNHDAMYWYRQDPGQGLRLIYYSQIVNDFQKGDIAEGYSVSREKKESFPLTVTSAQKNPTAFYLCASSISEGTEAFFGQGTRLTVV.

The V call is TRBV7-9, the J call TRBJ2-4; D unclear. The V gene lost 2 bases and the J gene lost 3 bases, with 11 bases spanning the gap. Per germline, CDR1 SEHNR and CDR2 FQNEAQ (reference sequence). The length of the CDR3 is 15 residues. The chain's CDR3 is CASSLPTLGKNIQYF. The DNA of the CDR3 is TGTGCCAGCAGCTTACCGACTCTAGGCAAAAACATTCAGTACTTC.

The gene calls are TRBV20-1 and TRBJ1-2; D uncertain. This CDR3 is built from 15 residues. CDR1 DFQATT and CDR2 SNEGSKA come from the germline V gene (reference sequence). The V gene lost 5 bases and the J gene lost 4 bases, with 20 bases spanning the gap. The CDR3 loop reads CSARGSGLRGYGYTF. The CDR3 coding sequence is TGCAGTGCTCGAGGGAGTGGATTAAGAGGCTATGGCTACACCTTC.

V and J are TRBV12-3 or TRBV12-4 and TRBJ1-2; tentatively, D is TRBD1 (6 bases). Trimming shortened V by 4 bases and J by 8 bases, and 26 bases separated the two germline ends. This CDR3 contains 17 residues. CDR3 sequence (DNA): TGTGCCAGCAGTTACTTCGGGACCCCCGCCAGGGGTGGAGGCTACACCTTC. Protein product: CASSYFGTPARGGGYTF.

This clonotype was observed many times. The chain carries TRBV5-1 and TRBJ1-2; TRBD1 might be the D (6 bases). The CDR3 covers 13 residues. V shed 0 bases and J shed 4 bases, with 7 bases lying between them. The V gene's germline CDR1 is SGHRS and CDR2 YFSETQ. The CDR3 loop reads CASSLEGGYGYTF. The CDR3 nucleotides read TGCGCCAGCAGCTTGGAAGGGGGCTATGGCTACACCTTC.

This chain uses TRBV27 with TRBJ1-5; the D gene is possibly TRBD1 (6 bases). From germline, CDR1 is MNHEY and CDR2 SMNVEV (reference sequence). The length of the CDR3 is 15 residues. Trimming cost V 5 bases and J 0 bases, with 11 bases left between them. CDR3 sequence reads: CASSRTALSNQPQHF. In DNA, the CDR3 is TGTGCCAGCAGTCGGACAGCCCTTAGCAATCAGCCCCAGCATTTT.